These 5 T cell receptor beta chains came from one sample sequenced in a study of OX40 agonist ivuxolimab in advanced cancers. Measured with immunoSEQ multiplex PCR; TCRdb has only the in-frame clones, and not every one. The table has some 70,000 clones, 84% seen once; the top ten hold less than 2.5%. The sample consisted of CD4+ or CD8+ T cells sorted from blood, taken in a trial of the OX40 agonist ivuxolimab. The receptors stem from an adult with an advanced solid tumor such as melanoma, head and neck, liver or kidney cancer.

V and J are TRBV4-2 and TRBJ2-7; 10 bases fit TRBD1. Germline CDR1 LGHNA, CDR2 YNFKEQ. CDR3 length equals 15 residues. The trim removed 1 base at V and 5 bases at J, leaving 5 bases unmatched. The CDR3: CASSQVGTGVHEQYF. The CDR3 DNA reads as TGTGCCAGCAGCCAAGTTGGGACAGGGGTCCACGAGCAGTACTTC.

V and J are TRBV5-1 and TRBJ2-2; TRBD2 matches at 10 bases. The CDR3 is made up of 16 amino acids. V lost 1 base, J lost 1 base, and 1 base stayed unmatched. Germline V lookup: CDR1 SGHRS, CDR2 YFSETQ. The CDR3 nucleotides read TGCGCCAGCAGCTTGAGGACTAGCGGGAACACCGGGGAGCTGTTTTTT. It yields the protein CASSLRTSGNTGELFF.

The chain combines TRBV7-3 with TRBJ2-2; maybe TRBD2 (6 bases). Per germline, CDR1 SGHTA and CDR2 FQGTGA. V lost 2 bases, J lost 6 bases, and 13 bases lay in between. CDR3 size: 15 residues. CDR3 sequence: CASSLDGRRAGELFF. DNA for the CDR3: TGTGCCAGCAGCTTAGATGGCAGGAGGGCCGGGGAGCTGTTTTTT. Full variable domain (rest looked up from reference TRBV7-3 and TRBJ2-2): GAGVSQTPSNKVTEKGKYVELRCDPISGHTALYWYRQSLGQGPEFLIYFQGTGAADDSGLPNDRFFAVRPEGSVSTLKIQRTERGDSAVYLCASSLDGRRAGELFFGEGSRLTVL.

The table lists this clone with a few counts. V and J are TRBV4-1 and TRBJ1-4; tentative D call: TRBD1 (5 bases). The V end was cut by 0 bases, the J end by 5 bases, with 10 bases between. The length of the CDR3 is 15 residues. Germline V CDR1 and CDR2: MGHRA, YSYEKL. CDR3 in amino acids: CASSQEGRGNEKLFF. CDR3 nucleotides: TGCGCCAGCAGCCAAGAGGGAAGGGGCAATGAAAAACTGTTTTTT.

The chain carries TRBV10-3 and TRBJ2-5; D ambiguous. Germline lookup yields CDR1 ENHRY and CDR2 SYGVKD. This CDR3 has 13 amino acids. Trimming pared 0 bases from V and 5 bases from J, leaving 7 bases between. CDR3 amino acids: CAISESNGETQYF. Here the CDR3 DNA reads TGTGCCATCAGTGAGTCGAACGGGGAGACCCAGTACTTC.